The 30 T cell receptor beta chains below all came from one sample that was sequenced in a study of cytomegalovirus exposure and HLA in healthy donors. The PCR was carried out with 60 Vbeta primers and 13 Jbeta primers. The assay was immunoSEQ multiplex PCR, and TCRdb's table has in-frame clones only and misses some. This sample carries about 70,000 clones, about 67% of them seen once, and the ten largest clones take roughly 10%. The sample taken for sequencing was PBMCs. These receptors originate from a human donor in good health.

V and J are TRBV13 and TRBJ2-1; 10 nucleotides match TRBD1. Germline values: CDR1 PRHDT, CDR2 FYEKMQ (reference sequence). This CDR3 contains 15 residues. V lost 6 bases to trimming and J lost 6 bases; unmatched junction nucleotides: 8. The DNA of the CDR3 is TGTGCCAGCAGTTTGGGACAGGGGAGAATCAATGAGCAGTTCTTC. As protein: CASSLGQGRINEQFF.

A few counts support this clone. The J gene is TRBJ1-1, the V gene TRBV19, with D possibly TRBD1 on 6 matching bases. With 6 bases removed from V and 6 bases from J, the gap between germline ends came to 14 bases. The CDR3 runs to 13 residues. Germline CDR1 LNHDA, CDR2 SQIVND (reference sequence). CDR3 nucleotides: TGTGCCAGTAGCACAGGGTTGTACGCTGAAGCTTTCTTT. It is translated as CASSTGLYAEAFF.

V is TRBV5-4 and J is TRBJ1-2; 7 positions match TRBD1. The V segment lost 4 bases and the J segment 4 bases; nucleotides outside the gene matches: 7. Germline lookup yields CDR1 SGHNT and CDR2 YYREEE (reference sequence). This CDR3 has 14 residues. Here the CDR3 DNA reads TGTGCCAGCAGCCCCGGGACAGAGAGCTATGGCTACACCTTC. Translated: CASSPGTESYGYTF.

The chain combines TRBV30 with TRBJ1-1; TRBD1 is a possible D gene (6 bases). Trimming took 7 bases from V and 5 from J, leaving 17 bases between them. CDR3 length: 13 residues. CDR1 is GTSNPN, CDR2 SVGIG, per germline (reference sequence). The chain's CDR3 is CASEGGRETEAFF. The CDR3 nucleotides are TGTGCCTCTGAGGGGGGGAGAGAGACTGAAGCTTTCTTT. Combining the CDR3 with reference TRBV30 and TRBJ1-1 gives the whole variable domain SQTIHQWPATLVQPVGSPLSLECTVEGTSNPNLYWYRQAAGRGLQLLFYSVGIGQISSEVPQNLSASRPQDRQFILSSKKLLLSDSGFYLCASEGGRETEAFFGQGTRLTVV.

For this clone: At the DNA level, this CDR3 is encoded by other sequences in the same sample as well. The chain couples TRBV13 to TRBJ1-1, with 8 bases lining up with TRBD1. From germline, CDR1 is PRHDT and CDR2 FYEKMQ (reference sequence). J gave up 1 base and V 5 bases, and 6 bases lay outside the gene matches. This CDR3 is built from 15 residues. The CDR3 is CASSPSGTGNTEAFF. The CDR3, as DNA: TGTGCCAGCAGCCCATCCGGGACAGGGAACACTGAAGCTTTCTTT.

The chain joins TRBV19 to TRBJ2-2; TRBD2 agrees at 9 bases. Germline CDR1 and CDR2: LNHDA and SQIVND (reference sequence). The V gene end was trimmed by 0 bases and the J gene end by 4 bases; junction bases not matched to a gene: 9. The CDR3 is made up of 18 amino acids. CDR3 in DNA: TGTGCCAGTAGTATAGATGCAGGACTAGCGAGAGGCACCGGGGAGCTGTTTTTT. It codes for CASSIDAGLARGTGELFF.

This chain connects TRBV28 to TRBJ2-6, with a tentative D call TRBD1 (5 bases). Germline CDR1 and CDR2: MDHEN and SYDVKM. CDR3 length: 17 residues. With 5 bases removed from V and 2 bases from J, the gap between germline ends came to 16 bases. The DNA for the CDR3 is TGTGCCAGCAGTCCATTAACCGACAGTGCTGGGGCCAACGTCCTGACTTTC. It encodes CASSPLTDSAGANVLTF.

The CDR3 DNA follows: TGCGCCAGCTCCGAGGGACAGGGGCCAGAGACCCAGTACTTC. This gives the protein CASSEGQGPETQYF. The gene calls are TRBV23-1 and TRBJ2-5, with 10 bases aligning to TRBD1. TRBV23-1 is reported as an ORF; its role is uncertain. The J segment lost 4 bases and the V segment lost 8 bases, leaving 7 bases of the junction unmatched. This CDR3 region has 14 residues.

The rearrangement uses TRBV6-1 and TRBJ1-2, with D maybe TRBD1 (5 bases). The CDR3 is 15 amino acids. The germline V gene encodes CDR1 MNHNS and CDR2 SASEGT. V lost 6 bases and J lost 3, with 17 bases in between. CDR3 in amino acids: CASRREGLSDYGYTF. The CDR3, as DNA: TGTGCCAGCAGGAGGGAGGGACTAAGCGACTATGGCTACACCTTC.

CDR3 DNA sequence: TGTGCCAGCAGGGGGGCGGACACTGAAGCTTTCTTT. Translated, it gives CASRGADTEAFF. The rearrangement links TRBV6-4 to TRBJ1-1; tentatively, D is TRBD1 (6 bases). The germline V gene has CDR1 MRHNA and CDR2 SNTAGT. The CDR3 is 12 residues long. V gave up 6 bases and J gave up 3 bases, with 8 bases separating them.

V usage is TRBV15 and J usage is TRBJ1-1; the match to TRBD1 covers 7 bases. Germline CDR1 reads LNHNV; CDR2 reads YYDKDF (reference sequence). V trimming: 9 bases; J trimming: 12 bases; junction bases outside the gene matches: 16. This CDR3 region has 13 residues. The CDR3 bases are TGTGCCACAAGAAGAGGGCAGGGGGAGAAGACTTTCTTT. It translates to CATRRGQGEKTFF.

The V gene is TRBV5-1, the J gene TRBJ1-2, with TRBD1 matching 7 bases. The CDR3 consists of 14 residues. In germline, CDR1 is SGHRS, CDR2 YFSETQ. V dropped 2 bases and J dropped 4; count of bases not matched to a gene: 5. The CDR3 region has the DNA TGCGCCAGCAGCTTAAAGGGGGCGACCTATGGCTACACCTTC. Translating it yields CASSLKGATYGYTF. Variable domain in full (rest from reference TRBV5-1 and TRBJ1-2): KAGVTQTPRYLIKTRGQQVTLSCSPISGHRSVSWYQQTPGQGLQFLFEYFSETQRNKGNFPGRFSGRQFSNSRSEMNVSTLELGDSALYLCASSLKGATYGYTFGSGTRLTVV.

This chain links TRBV29-1 with TRBJ1-1, with 9 bases aligning to TRBD1. The CDR3 has 14 amino acids. Germline V gives CDR1 SQVTM, CDR2 ANQGSEA. V lost 4 bases and J lost 1; bases outside the gene matches: 4. CDR3 nucleotide sequence: TGCAGCGTTGCCCTACAGGGGGCGAACACTGAAGCTTTCTTT. The encoded protein is CSVALQGANTEAFF.

The chain links TRBV6-5 to TRBJ1-6; D is unresolved. The CDR3 loop spans 13 amino acids. V was pared by 1 base and J by 8 bases, with 6 bases between. The germline V gene has CDR1 MNHEY and CDR2 SVGAGI. CDR3 region: CASSYFRDSPLHF. In nucleotides, the CDR3 is TGTGCCAGCAGTTACTTTCGGGATTCACCCCTCCACTTT.

The CDR3 reads CAISESEDQPQHF. For the CDR3, the DNA is TGTGCCATCAGTGAGTCGGAGGATCAGCCCCAGCATTTT. This chain joins TRBV10-3 and TRBJ1-5; D gene unclear. Trimming shortened V by 0 bases and J by 5 bases, and 5 bases separated the two germline ends. The CDR3 length is 13 residues. The V gene's germline CDR1 is ENHRY and CDR2 SYGVKD.

The chain couples TRBV10-3 to TRBJ1-1, with a weak D call TRBD1 (6 bases). Germline values: CDR1 ENHRY, CDR2 SYGVKD. With 6 bases removed from V and 0 bases from J, the gap between germline ends came to 8 bases. The CDR3 length is 13 residues. CDR3 residues: CAIRQGMNTEAFF. CDR3 sequence (DNA): TGTGCCATCAGACAGGGTATGAACACTGAAGCTTTCTTT.

The chain employs TRBV19 and TRBJ2-7; 8 bases fit TRBD1. The CDR3 has 15 amino acids. CDR1 is LNHDA, CDR2 SQIVND, per germline (reference sequence). Trimming cost V 5 bases and J 2 bases; bases outside gene matches: 8. CDR3 nucleotides: TGTGCCAGTAGTTTGCGAGGGACAGGTGCCTACGAGCAGTACTTC. It encodes CASSLRGTGAYEQYF.

This sequence joins TRBV5-1 and TRBJ1-5; D unclear. The germline V gene has CDR1 SGHRS and CDR2 YFSETQ. V lost 0 bases, J lost 4 bases, and 5 bases lay in between. The CDR3 covers 13 residues. CDR3 in DNA: TGCGCCAGCAGCTTGGACACGAATCAGCCCCAGCATTTT. Its translation: CASSLDTNQPQHF. Full variable domain (outside the CDR3, taken from reference TRBV5-1 and TRBJ1-5): KAGVTQTPRYLIKTRGQQVTLSCSPISGHRSVSWYQQTPGQGLQFLFEYFSETQRNKGNFPGRFSGRQFSNSRSEMNVSTLELGDSALYLCASSLDTNQPQHFGDGTRLSIL.

The rearrangement joins TRBV6-5 to TRBJ2-5, with D perhaps TRBD2 (6 bases). The germline CDR1 and CDR2 sequences are MNHEY and SVGAGI. This CDR3 has 15 amino acids. Trimming took 2 bases from V and 2 from J, leaving 12 bases between them. This CDR3 is CASSYGFGRQETQYF. The CDR3 region has the DNA TGTGCCAGCAGTTACGGGTTCGGGAGACAAGAGACCCAGTACTTC.

V usage is TRBV4-1 and J usage is TRBJ2-7; 10 positions agree with TRBD2. The CDR3 is 15 residues long. J was trimmed by 3 bases and V by 1 base; bases with no gene match: 3. Germline CDR1 reads MGHRA; CDR2 reads YSYEKL. The CDR3 DNA reads TGCGCCAGCAGCCAAGGGACTAGCGGCGACTACGAGCAGTACTTC. The encoded protein is CASSQGTSGDYEQYF.

The CDR3 region has the DNA TGCGCCAGCAAAATGGACAGGGAACGATACACTGAAGCTTTCTTT. Translated, it gives CASKMDRERYTEAFF. V gene TRBV5-1 combines with J gene TRBJ1-1; TRBD1 aligns across 8 bases. V dropped 6 bases and J dropped 3; count of bases not matched to a gene: 10. The CDR3 sequence is 15 residues long. Germline CDR1 SGHRS, CDR2 YFSETQ. Supplemented by reference TRBV5-1 and TRBJ1-1, the full variable domain reads KAGVTQTPRYLIKTRGQQVTLSCSPISGHRSVSWYQQTPGQGLQFLFEYFSETQRNKGNFPGRFSGRQFSNSRSEMNVSTLELGDSALYLCASKMDRERYTEAFFGQGTRLTVV.

The rearrangement uses TRBV7-3 and TRBJ2-5; 9 positions agree with TRBD2. The J segment lost 5 bases and the V segment lost 5 bases, leaving 6 bases of the junction unmatched. Germline CDR1 SGHTA, CDR2 FQGTGA. This CDR3 is 14 amino acids long. In DNA form, the CDR3 reads TGTGCCAGCAGCCTAGCGGGAAGGCGCGAGACCCAGTACTTC. Protein: CASSLAGRRETQYF.

This chain connects TRBV30 to TRBJ2-5, with D tentatively TRBD1 (6 bases). The J call could be wrong; TRBJ2-7 is a better fit for the DNA end. CDR1 is GTSNPN, CDR2 SVGIG, per germline (reference sequence). This CDR3 contains 15 residues. This CDR3 reads CACSSRRGTNHEQYF. The CDR3 bases are TGTGCCTGTTCCTCGAGAAGGGGGACGAACCACGAGCAGTACTTC.

V and J are TRBV27 and TRBJ1-5; D call uncertain. Trimming stripped 6 bases from V and 1 base from J, with 10 bases between. The germline V gene encodes CDR1 MNHEY and CDR2 SMNVEV (reference sequence). The CDR3 spans 14 residues. CDR3 DNA sequence: TGTGCCAGCAGACCCCGGGGAAGCAATCAGCCCCAGCATTTT. Encoded protein: CASRPRGSNQPQHF.

The genes are TRBV11-2 and TRBJ2-7, with D maybe TRBD1 (5 bases). The CDR3 contains 13 residues. Germline V gene lookup returns CDR1 SGHAT and CDR2 FQNNGV. V shed 5 bases and J shed 6 bases, with 14 bases lying between them. CDR3 loop: CASSDLRGREQYF. In DNA, the CDR3 is TGTGCCAGCAGCGACCTTAGGGGCCGCGAGCAGTACTTC.

The chain combines TRBV18 with TRBJ2-7; D gene ambiguous. The CDR3 sequence is 13 residues long. Germline V CDR1 and CDR2: KGHSH, LQKENI. V was shortened by 5 bases and J by 0 bases, with 8 bases between the two germline ends. CDR3 in DNA: TGTGCCAGCTCAGCCTCCAGCTCCTACGAGCAGTACTTC. Its protein is CASSASSSYEQYF.

V and J are TRBV6-1 and TRBJ1-1; 8 bases fit TRBD1. Trimming at V came to 7 bases and at J to 6 bases, leaving 10 bases not matched to a gene. The CDR3 sequence is 14 residues long. Germline V CDR1 and CDR2: MNHNS, SASEGT. The CDR3 is CASTRDRGRPEAFF. DNA for the CDR3: TGTGCCAGCACCCGCGACAGGGGACGACCTGAAGCTTTCTTT.

This rearrangement joins TRBV10-3 to TRBJ2-1, with D possibly being TRBD2 (5 bases). Germline V gene sequence: CDR1 ENHRY, CDR2 SYGVKD. This CDR3 region has 13 residues. Trimming cost V 0 bases and J 16 bases, with 16 bases left between them. In DNA form, the CDR3 reads TGTGCCATCAGTGAGTCGACGGGAATGGTGCACTTCTTC. Protein: CAISESTGMVHFF.

The chain uses TRBV9 and TRBJ1-1, with a possible D match to TRBD1 (6 bases). Trimming removed 4 bases from V and 7 bases from J, with 17 bases in between. This CDR3 is built from 14 residues. The V gene's germline CDR1 is SGDLS and CDR2 YYNGEE. CDR3 DNA: TGTGCCAGCAGCTCGACGGTAGGGGGGGTTGAAGCTTTCTTT. Translating it yields CASSSTVGGVEAFF.

The rearrangement links TRBV27 to TRBJ2-3; D might be TRBD1 (6 bases). Germline CDR1 and CDR2: MNHEY and SMNVEV (reference sequence). The germline V and J ends were trimmed by 6 bases and 0 bases, with 19 bases remaining between them. The CDR3 has 17 amino acids. CDR3 region: CASSYAGGTSSTDTQYF. Here the CDR3 DNA reads TGTGCCAGCAGCTACGCCGGTGGGACATCTAGCACAGATACGCAGTATTTT.